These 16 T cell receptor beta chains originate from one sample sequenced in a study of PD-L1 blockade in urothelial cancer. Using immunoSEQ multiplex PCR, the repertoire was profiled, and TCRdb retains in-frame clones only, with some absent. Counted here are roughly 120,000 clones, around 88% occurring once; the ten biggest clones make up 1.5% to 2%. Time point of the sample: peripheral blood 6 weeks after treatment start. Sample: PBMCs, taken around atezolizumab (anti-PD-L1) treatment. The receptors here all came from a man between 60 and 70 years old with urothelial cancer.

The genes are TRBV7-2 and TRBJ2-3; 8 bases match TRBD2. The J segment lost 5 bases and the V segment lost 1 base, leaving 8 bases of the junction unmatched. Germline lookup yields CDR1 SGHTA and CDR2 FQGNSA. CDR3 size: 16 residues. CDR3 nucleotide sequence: TGTGCCAGCAGCTTAGACGCGGGGGGTCGAGGAGATACGCAGTATTTT. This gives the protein CASSLDAGGRGDTQYF.

The CDR3 region has the DNA TGTGCCAGCAGTTGGGCCGTAGGTCAGCCCCAGCATTTT. It specifies CASSWAVGQPQHF. The chain is built from TRBV27 and TRBJ1-5; D remains unclear. CDR3 length: 13 amino acids. Looked up from germline, CDR1 is MNHEY and CDR2 is SMNVEV (reference sequence). V lost 4 bases to trimming and J lost 6 bases, with 10 bases between them.

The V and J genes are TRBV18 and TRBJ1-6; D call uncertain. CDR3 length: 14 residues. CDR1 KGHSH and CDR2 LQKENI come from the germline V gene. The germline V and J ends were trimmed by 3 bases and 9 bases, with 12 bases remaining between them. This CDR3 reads CASSPPGPISPLHF. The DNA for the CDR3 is TGTGCCAGCTCACCTCCAGGTCCAATTTCACCCCTCCACTTT.

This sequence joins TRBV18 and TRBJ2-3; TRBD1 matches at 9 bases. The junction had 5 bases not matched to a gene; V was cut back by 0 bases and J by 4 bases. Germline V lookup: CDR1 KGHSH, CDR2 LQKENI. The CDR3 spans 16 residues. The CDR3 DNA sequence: TGTGCCAGCTCACCACCGATAGGACAGGGGCCAGATACGCAGTATTTT. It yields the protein CASSPPIGQGPDTQYF. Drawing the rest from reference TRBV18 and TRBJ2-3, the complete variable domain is NAGVMQNPRHLVRRRGQEARLRCSPMKGHSHVYWYRQLPEEGLKFMVYLQKENIIDESGMPKERFSAEFPKEGPSILRIQQVVRGDSAAYFCASSPPIGQGPDTQYFGPGTRLTVL.

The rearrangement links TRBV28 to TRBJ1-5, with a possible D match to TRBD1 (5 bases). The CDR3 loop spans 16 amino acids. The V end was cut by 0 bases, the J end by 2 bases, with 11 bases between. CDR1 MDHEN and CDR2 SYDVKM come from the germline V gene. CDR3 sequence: CASSLWGGVGNQPQHF. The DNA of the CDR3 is TGTGCCAGCAGTTTATGGGGGGGTGTCGGCAATCAGCCCCAGCATTTT.

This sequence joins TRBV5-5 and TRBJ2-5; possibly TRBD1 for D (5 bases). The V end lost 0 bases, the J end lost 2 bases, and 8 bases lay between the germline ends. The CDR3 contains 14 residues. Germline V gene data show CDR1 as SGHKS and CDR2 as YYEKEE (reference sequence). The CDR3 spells CASSLGQIQETQYF. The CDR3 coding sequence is TGTGCCAGCAGCTTGGGACAGATACAAGAGACCCAGTACTTC.

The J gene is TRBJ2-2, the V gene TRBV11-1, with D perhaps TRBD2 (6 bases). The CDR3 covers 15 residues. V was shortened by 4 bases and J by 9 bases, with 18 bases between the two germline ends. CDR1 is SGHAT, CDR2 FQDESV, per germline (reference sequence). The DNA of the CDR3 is TGTGCCAGCAGCTATTCCGGGACGGGGGAGAGGGAGCTGTTTTTT. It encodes CASSYSGTGERELFF.

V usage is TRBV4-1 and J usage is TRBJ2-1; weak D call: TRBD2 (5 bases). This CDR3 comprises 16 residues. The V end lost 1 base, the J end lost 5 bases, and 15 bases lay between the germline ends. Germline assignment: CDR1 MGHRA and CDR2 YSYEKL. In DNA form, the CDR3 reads TGCGCCAGCAGCCAAGCGGGATTCCTTGCGGACAATGAGCAGTTCTTC. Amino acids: CASSQAGFLADNEQFF.

The CDR3 region has the DNA TGTGCCAGCTCACTGCCGGGAGGGGGGGCTGAAGCTTTCTTT. Amino acids: CASSLPGGGAEAFF. The chain is built from TRBV18 and TRBJ1-1, with D possibly TRBD1 on 6 matching bases. The V end was cut by 4 bases, the J end by 6 bases, with 15 bases between. The CDR3 runs to 14 residues. CDR1 is KGHSH and CDR2 is LQKENI in the germline V gene.

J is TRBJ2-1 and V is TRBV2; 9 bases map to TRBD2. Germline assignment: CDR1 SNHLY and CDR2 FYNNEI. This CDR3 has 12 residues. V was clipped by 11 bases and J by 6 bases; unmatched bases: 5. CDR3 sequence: CAVASGTNEQFF. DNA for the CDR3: TGTGCCGTGGCTAGCGGGACCAATGAGCAGTTCTTC.

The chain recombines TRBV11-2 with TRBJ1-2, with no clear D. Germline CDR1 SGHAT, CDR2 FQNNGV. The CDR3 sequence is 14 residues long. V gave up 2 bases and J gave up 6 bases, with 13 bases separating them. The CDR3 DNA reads TGTGCCAGCAGCTTAAGGCTCTCAACAGATGGCTACACCTTC. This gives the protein CASSLRLSTDGYTF.

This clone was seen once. CDR3 sequence reads: CASSQSDNEKLFF. DNA of the CDR3: TGTGCCAGCTCGCAGAGCGATAATGAAAAACTGTTTTTT. The chain is built from TRBV9 and TRBJ1-4, with D uncertain. The CDR3 extends over 13 amino acids. V lost 7 bases to trimming and J lost 4 bases, with 11 bases between them. In germline, CDR1 is SGDLS, CDR2 YYNGEE.

The CDR3 nucleotides read TGTGCCAGCAGCTTAACGGCGGGAGGACTCACGGATACGCAGTATTTT. Translated: CASSLTAGGLTDTQYF. V and J are TRBV7-6 and TRBJ2-3; TRBD2 matches 8 bases. This CDR3 has 16 amino acids. V gave up 2 bases and J gave up 6 bases; unmatched junction bases: 10. CDR1 and CDR2 (germline): SGHVS, FNYEAQ.

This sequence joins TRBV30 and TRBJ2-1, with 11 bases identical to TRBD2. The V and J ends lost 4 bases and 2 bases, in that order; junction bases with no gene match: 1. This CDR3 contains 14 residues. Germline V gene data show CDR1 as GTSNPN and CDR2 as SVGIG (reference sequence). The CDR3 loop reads CAWNSGRAYNEQFF. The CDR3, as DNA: TGTGCCTGGAATAGCGGGAGGGCCTACAATGAGCAGTTCTTC.

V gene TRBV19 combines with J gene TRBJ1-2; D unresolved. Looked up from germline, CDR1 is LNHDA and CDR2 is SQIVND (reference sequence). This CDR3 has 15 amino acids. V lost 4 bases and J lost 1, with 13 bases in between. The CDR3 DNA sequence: TGTGCCAGTAGTAACATGCTACAGAATAACTATGGCTACACCTTC. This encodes CASSNMLQNNYGYTF.

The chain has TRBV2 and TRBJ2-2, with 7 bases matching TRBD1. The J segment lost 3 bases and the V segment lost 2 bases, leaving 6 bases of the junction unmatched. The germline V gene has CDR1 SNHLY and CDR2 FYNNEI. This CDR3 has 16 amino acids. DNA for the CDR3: TGTGCCAGCAGTGAAAATCGCCAGGGGGACACCGGGGAGCTGTTTTTT. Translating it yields CASSENRQGDTGELFF. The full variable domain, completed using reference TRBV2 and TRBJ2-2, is EPEVTQTPSHQVTQMGQEVILRCVPISNHLYFYWYRQILGQKVEFLVSFYNNEISEKSEIFDDQFSVERPDGSNFTLKIRSTKLEDSAMYFCASSENRQGDTGELFFGEGSRLTVL.